The clone carrying this T cell receptor (beta chain) has more than one count but fewer than ten. Its antigen is undetermined. The sample is drawn from a study of T cells after yellow fever vaccination. Study context: SMART-Seq v4 Ultra Low Input handled preparation of low-cell-number fractions.

The CDR3 contains 15 residues. The V gene's germline CDR1 is MNHNS and CDR2 SASEGT. Trimming cost V 3 bases and J 5 bases; bases outside gene matches: 1. Study-level points and caveats: A weaker secondary response peaked on day 5, the primary on day 15.

TCRdb reanalysed the 5' RACE reads using MiXCR and keeps one entry per CDR3 protein. The table lists around 590,000 distinct CDR3 sequences, roughly an eighth of them singletons. The sample consisted of PBMCs, taken on the day of the yellow fever booster vaccination. This receptor was obtained from a man aged 30 to 45 who received the YFV17D yellow fever vaccine. The chain has TRBV6-1 and TRBJ2-1; 13 bases line up with TRBD2. CDR3 sequence: CASSDTSGRDNEQFF. CDR3 DNA sequence: TGTGCCAGCAGTGACACTAGCGGGAGGGACAATGAGCAGTTCTTC.